This passage covers 21 T cell receptor beta chains from one sample sequenced in a study of blood T cell repertoires in COVID-19. Data came from immunoSEQ multiplex PCR; TCRdb stores just in-frame clones and leaves some out. The repertoire holds approximately 300,000 clones, with around 90% as singletons. Material for sequencing was peripheral blood. All receptors derive from a man in his late teens or twenties who had recovered from COVID-19.

The rearrangement joins TRBV7-8 to TRBJ1-4, with D perhaps TRBD1 (5 bases). The germline V gene has CDR1 SGHVS and CDR2 FQNEAQ. The CDR3 contains 16 residues. The ends were cut back, 1 base at V and 8 bases at J, with 17 bases in the middle. The CDR3 reads CASSLVWGGTQEKLFF. Here the CDR3 DNA reads TGTGCCAGCAGCTTAGTGTGGGGCGGGACGCAGGAAAAACTGTTTTTT. Supplemented by reference TRBV7-8 and TRBJ1-4, the full variable domain reads GAGVSQSPRYKVAKRGQDVALRCDPISGHVSLFWYQQALGQGPEFLTYFQNEAQLDKSGLPSDRFFAERPEGSVSTLKIQRTQQEDSAVYLCASSLVWGGTQEKLFFGSGTQLSVL.

The V call is TRBV4-2, the J call TRBJ2-5; TRBD2 aligns across 11 bases. V lost 0 bases, J lost 5 bases, and 5 bases stayed unmatched. The length of the CDR3 is 16 residues. The germline V gene has CDR1 LGHNA and CDR2 YNFKEQ. In DNA form, the CDR3 reads TGTGCCAGCAGCCAAGAAACTAGCGGGGGACGGGAGACCCAGTACTTC. Translation: CASSQETSGGRETQYF.

This clone appeared once. The genes are TRBV18 and TRBJ2-5, with D perhaps TRBD1 (6 bases). This CDR3 has 14 residues. Between the trimmed V and J ends, which lost 2 bases and 3 bases, there was a span of 10 bases. Germline-derived CDR1 and CDR2 are KGHSH and LQKENI. The DNA of the CDR3 is TGTGCCAGCTCACCAAATGGGGGCGAAGAGACCCAGTACTTC. Encoded protein: CASSPNGGEETQYF. The whole variable domain, remainder taken from reference TRBV18 and TRBJ2-5, is NAGVMQNPRHLVRRRGQEARLRCSPMKGHSHVYWYRQLPEEGLKFMVYLQKENIIDESGMPKERFSAEFPKEGPSILRIQQVVRGDSAAYFCASSPNGGEETQYFGPGTRLLVL.

The gene calls are TRBV4-1 and TRBJ2-5; 8 bases align to TRBD1. The CDR3 totals 16 residues. Germline CDR1 is MGHRA and CDR2 is YSYEKL. After removal of 0 bases from V and 9 bases from J, the junction contained 12 bases not matched to a gene. CDR3 nucleotides: TGCGCCAGCAGCCAAGATCCGACAGGGGCCCAAGGGGCCCAGTACTTC. It is translated as CASSQDPTGAQGAQYF.

The gene calls are TRBV5-6 and TRBJ2-5; 7 bases line up with TRBD2. The CDR3 extends over 15 amino acids. The ends lost 4 bases at V and 2 bases at J; junction bases unmatched: 8. The germline CDR1 and CDR2 sequences are SGHDT and YYEEEE. The CDR3 DNA follows: TGTGCCAGCAGCGGCAGCGGGACCGCACAAGAGACCCAGTACTTC. It translates to CASSGSGTAQETQYF.

The chain recombines TRBV19 with TRBJ1-2; 8 bases are a match to TRBD1. V shed 3 bases and J 2 bases; nucleotides not matched to a gene: 5. This CDR3 region has 15 residues. CDR1 and CDR2 (germline): LNHDA, SQIVND (reference sequence). For the CDR3, the DNA is TGTGCCAGTAGTATTGGGACAGGTCCAAACTATGGCTACACCTTC. This translates into CASSIGTGPNYGYTF.

The CDR3, as DNA: TGTGCCTGGAGTGTGGCAGGGGGGGAAAAACTGTTTTTT. This translates into CAWSVAGGEKLFF. The chain carries TRBV30 and TRBJ1-4; TRBD1 agrees at 7 bases. Germline loops: CDR1 GTSNPN, CDR2 SVGIG (reference sequence). The CDR3 extends over 13 amino acids. J lost 8 bases, V lost 0 bases, and 3 bases had no gene match.

The V and J genes are TRBV5-1 and TRBJ2-7; D is uncertain. The CDR3 loop spans 13 amino acids. Germline V gene sequence: CDR1 SGHRS, CDR2 YFSETQ. V lost 4 bases and J 3 bases, leaving 11 bases between the germline ends. Here the CDR3 DNA reads TGCGCCAGCAGCCTCCAAGGAGACTACGAGCAGTACTTC. Its protein is CASSLQGDYEQYF. Using reference TRBV5-1 and TRBJ2-7 for the parts outside the CDR3, the full variable domain is KAGVTQTPRYLIKTRGQQVTLSCSPISGHRSVSWYQQTPGQGLQFLFEYFSETQRNKGNFPGRFSGRQFSNSRSEMNVSTLELGDSALYLCASSLQGDYEQYFGPGTRLTVT.

Points on this clone: Other DNA sequences in this specimen translate into the identical CDR3. The chain carries TRBV10-1 and TRBJ2-7; D gene unclear. With 3 bases removed from V and 1 base from J, the gap between germline ends came to 10 bases. CDR1 and CDR2 (germline): WNHNN, SYGVQD (reference sequence). There are 14 residues in the CDR3. CDR3 nucleotides: TGCGCCAGCAGTGAAGCAGGTCGATCCTACGAGCAGTACTTC. Translation gives CASSEAGRSYEQYF.

In its sample, this clone was seen once. The rearrangement joins TRBV2 to TRBJ2-2, with D possibly being TRBD2 (6 bases). This CDR3 comprises 14 residues. CDR1 and CDR2 (germline): SNHLY, FYNNEI. V shed 3 bases and J shed 6 bases, with 11 bases lying between them. This chain's CDR3 is CASSEAPSAGELFF. CDR3 bases: TGTGCCAGCAGTGAGGCCCCTAGCGCCGGGGAGCTGTTTTTT.

The rearrangement joins TRBV11-2 to TRBJ2-7, with 7 bases that match TRBD2. CDR1 is SGHAT, CDR2 FQNNGV, per germline. J was trimmed by 2 bases and V by 4 bases; bases with no gene match: 5. The length of the CDR3 is 14 residues. The CDR3 reads CASSWAAGTYEQYF. The DNA for the CDR3 is TGTGCCAGCAGCTGGGCAGCGGGAACCTACGAGCAGTACTTC.

V usage is TRBV6-5 and J usage is TRBJ2-7, with 9 nucleotides matching TRBD1. CDR3 size: 13 residues. The V and J ends lost 8 bases and 4 bases, in that order; junction bases with no gene match: 6. Germline V CDR1 and CDR2: MNHEY, SVGAGI. In DNA, the CDR3 is TGTGCCAGCCACCGGGACAGGGTTTACGAGCAGTACTTC. The encoded protein is CASHRDRVYEQYF.

The chain joins TRBV24-1 to TRBJ2-1; a possible D gene is TRBD2 (5 bases). This CDR3 spans 12 amino acids. Germline CDR1 and CDR2: KGHDR and SFDVKD. The V end lost 3 bases, the J end lost 9 bases, and 8 bases lay between the germline ends. The CDR3: CATSDPGGEQFF. The CDR3, as DNA: TGTGCCACCAGTGATCCAGGAGGTGAGCAGTTCTTC.

V is TRBV2 and J is TRBJ1-5; 9 bases line up with TRBD1. V dropped 8 bases and J dropped 0; count of bases not matched to a gene: 8. The CDR3 runs to 16 residues. CDR1 is SNHLY and CDR2 is FYNNEI in the germline V gene. This CDR3 reads CASSGQGIYSNQPQHF. The CDR3 nucleotides read TGTGCCAGCTCTGGACAGGGGATTTATAGCAATCAGCCCCAGCATTTT.

Concerning this clone: The same CDR3 also results from other DNA sequences found in this sample. The chain joins TRBV13 to TRBJ1-2, with D possibly matching TRBD1 (5 bases). The germline V gene encodes CDR1 PRHDT and CDR2 FYEKMQ (reference sequence). V lost 0 bases and J 1 base, leaving 6 bases between the germline ends. The CDR3 has 14 amino acids. As DNA, the CDR3 is TGTGCCAGCAGCTTAGGCACAGGTAACTATGGCTACACCTTC. It encodes CASSLGTGNYGYTF.

The gene calls are TRBV6-4 and TRBJ2-5; 8 nucleotides match TRBD2. Germline values: CDR1 MRHNA, CDR2 SNTAGT. This CDR3 is built from 13 residues. Trimming removed 6 bases from V and 4 bases from J; junction bases left unmatched: 4. Here the CDR3 DNA reads TGTGCCAGCAGCGTAACTAGCGGAGAGACCCAGTACTTC. Translated: CASSVTSGETQYF.

The J gene is TRBJ2-5, the V gene TRBV6-2 or TRBV6-3; 9 bases fit TRBD1. Germline V gives CDR1 MNHEY, CDR2 SVGEGT. This CDR3 region has 14 residues. Germline trimming cut 1 base from V and 6 bases from J; bases unmatched to any gene: 3. The CDR3 DNA reads as TGTGCCAGCAGTTACTGGACAGGGGAGAAGACCCAGTACTTC. The encoded protein is CASSYWTGEKTQYF.

This clone was picked up one time. The CDR3 reads CASSLGTLLRTEAFF. CDR3 nucleotide sequence: TGTGCCAGCAGCTTGGGGACACTCCTGAGGACTGAAGCTTTCTTT. V and J are TRBV5-5 and TRBJ1-1; D possibly corresponds to TRBD1 (5 bases). Germline assignment: CDR1 SGHKS and CDR2 YYEKEE (reference sequence). The CDR3 covers 15 residues. V was trimmed by 0 bases and J by 5 bases, leaving 14 bases between them.

The V gene is TRBV18, the J gene TRBJ2-2; 10 bases are a match to TRBD1. CDR3 length: 17 amino acids. The germline V gene has CDR1 KGHSH and CDR2 LQKENI. V shed 2 bases, J shed 3 bases, and the junction held 6 bases outside the gene matches. The CDR3 DNA sequence: TGTGCCAGCTCACCAAGCGGGACAGGGGAGGACACCGGGGAGCTGTTTTTT. Protein product: CASSPSGTGEDTGELFF. The whole variable domain, remainder taken from reference TRBV18 and TRBJ2-2, is NAGVMQNPRHLVRRRGQEARLRCSPMKGHSHVYWYRQLPEEGLKFMVYLQKENIIDESGMPKERFSAEFPKEGPSILRIQQVVRGDSAAYFCASSPSGTGEDTGELFFGEGSRLTVL.

The rearrangement joins TRBV5-1 to TRBJ2-1; unclear D gene. CDR3 length: 15 amino acids. V lost 1 base and J 0 bases, leaving 8 bases between the germline ends. CDR1 SGHRS and CDR2 YFSETQ come from the germline V gene. CDR3 sequence reads: CASSLSLSSYNEQFF. DNA for the CDR3: TGCGCCAGCAGCTTGTCTCTTAGCTCCTACAATGAGCAGTTCTTC.

The chain combines TRBV9 with TRBJ2-6; TRBD1 matches at 9 bases. Looked up from germline, CDR1 is SGDLS and CDR2 is YYNGEE. The CDR3 runs to 18 residues. V lost 4 bases to trimming and J lost 3 bases; unmatched junction nucleotides: 11. The CDR3 DNA reads TGTGCCAGCAGCCTCGGGACAGGGATAGGAGGTGGGGCCAACGTCCTGACTTTC. This codes for CASSLGTGIGGGANVLTF. Full variable domain (outside the CDR3, taken from reference TRBV9 and TRBJ2-6): DSGVTQTPKHLITATGQRVTLRCSPRSGDLSVYWYQQSLDQGLQFLIQYYNGEERAKGNILERFSAQQFPDLHSELNLSSLELGDSALYFCASSLGTGIGGGANVLTFGAGSRLTVL.